Below are 2 T cell receptor beta chains sequenced from a single sample in a study of sequential checkpoint blockade in melanoma. Treatment reported: randomized to nivolumab then ipilimumab (arm A) or the reverse (arm B). The method was immunoSEQ multiplex PCR; TCRdb's version includes in-frame clones alone and lacks a portion of them. The data show approximately 8,700 clones, 24% seen once. Sequencing was performed on tumor tissue (inferred from file names), taken from a patient given nivolumab and ipilimumab in sequence. These receptors originate from a human donor with melanoma.

V and J are TRBV5-1 and TRBJ2-3; the D gene is possibly TRBD1 (5 bases). CDR3 length: 15 amino acids. Trimming left V 4 bases short and J 2 bases short, with 14 bases between. Germline CDR1 is SGHRS and CDR2 is YFSETQ. The CDR3 nucleotides are TGCGCCAGCAGCCCGGACGGACACCCCACAGATACGCAGTATTTT. Protein sequence: CASSPDGHPTDTQYF. Drawing the rest from reference TRBV5-1 and TRBJ2-3, the complete variable domain is KAGVTQTPRYLIKTRGQQVTLSCSPISGHRSVSWYQQTPGQGLQFLFEYFSETQRNKGNFPGRFSGRQFSNSRSEMNVSTLELGDSALYLCASSPDGHPTDTQYFGPGTRLTVL.

The rearrangement uses TRBV5-1 and TRBJ2-3, with D possibly being TRBD2 (6 bases). Germline V CDR1 and CDR2: SGHRS, YFSETQ. V dropped 5 bases and J dropped 4 bases, with 20 bases sitting between them. CDR3 length: 16 residues. CDR3 nucleotide sequence: TGCGCCAGCAGTCCTTCCGGTGGAGGGAGCGCAGATACGCAGTATTTT. Translation: CASSPSGGGSADTQYF.